The 14 T cell receptor beta chains reported below all come from one sample, sequenced in a study of OX40 agonist ivuxolimab in advanced cancers. The repertoire was sequenced with immunoSEQ multiplex PCR; TCRdb's copy has only in-frame clones and lacks some. The sample records approximately 90,000 clones, around 90% being singletons. The starting material was CD4+ or CD8+ T cells sorted from blood, obtained in a trial of the OX40 agonist ivuxolimab. Source of these receptors: an adult with an advanced solid tumor such as melanoma, head and neck, liver or kidney cancer.

The V gene is TRBV11-3, the J gene TRBJ2-1, with D hard to call. CDR1 and CDR2 from the germline V gene are SGHNT and YENEEA. With 5 bases removed from V and 9 bases from J, the gap between germline ends came to 11 bases. The CDR3 is 12 amino acids. CDR3 bases: TGTGCCAGCAGCGTAGTCTCCAGTGAGCAGTTCTTC. Translating it yields CASSVVSSEQFF.

This chain links TRBV29-1 with TRBJ2-7; 7 bases agree with TRBD1. The CDR3 sequence is 15 residues long. Trimming took 5 bases from V and 4 from J; bases not matched to a gene: 14. Germline V CDR1 and CDR2: SQVTM, ANQGSEA. Here the CDR3 DNA reads TGCAGCGTTCAAGGCCTGAGGGGGCTTCGGTACGAGCAGTACTTC. Residues: CSVQGLRGLRYEQYF.

The chain combines TRBV7-8 with TRBJ1-5; TRBD1 aligns across 7 bases. J lost 8 bases, V lost 0 bases, and 4 bases had no gene match. The CDR3 extends over 14 amino acids. Germline lookup yields CDR1 SGHVS and CDR2 FQNEAQ. In nucleotides, the CDR3 is TGTGCCAGCAGCTTAGCTCGGCAGGGGGAGCCCCAGCATTTT. It yields the protein CASSLARQGEPQHF.

The gene calls are TRBV19 and TRBJ1-2; maybe TRBD1 (5 bases). This CDR3 has 11 amino acids. CDR1 and CDR2 (germline): LNHDA, SQIVND (reference sequence). V was trimmed by 6 bases and J by 8 bases, leaving 10 bases between them. The CDR3 DNA reads as TGTGCCAGTAGGATGGGGGTCGGCTACACCTTC. It translates to CASRMGVGYTF. Together with reference TRBV19 and TRBJ1-2, the CDR3 gives the full variable domain: DGGITQSPKYLFRKEGQNVTLSCEQNLNHDAMYWYRQDPGQGLRLIYYSQIVNDFQKGDIAEGYSVSREKKESFPLTVTSAQKNPTAFYLCASRMGVGYTFGSGTRLTVV.

The CDR3: CASSAGWQGGITEAFF. In DNA form, the CDR3 reads TGTGCCAGCAGCGCGGGGTGGCAGGGGGGGATAACTGAAGCTTTCTTT. The gene calls are TRBV9 and TRBJ1-1; TRBD1 agrees at 7 bases. J gave up 5 bases and V 3 bases, and 13 bases lay outside the gene matches. The germline CDR1 and CDR2 sequences are SGDLS and YYNGEE. The CDR3 length is 16 residues.

The V and J genes are TRBV13 and TRBJ2-5, with no clear D. V was cut by 5 bases and J by 2 bases, with 12 bases left in between. This CDR3 comprises 14 residues. Germline V gives CDR1 PRHDT, CDR2 FYEKMQ (reference sequence). The CDR3 bases are TGTGCCAGCAGCCCCCATAGTGGTCAAGAGACCCAGTACTTC. Its protein product is CASSPHSGQETQYF.

V is TRBV19 and J is TRBJ2-7, with TRBD2 matching 9 bases. This CDR3 has 13 amino acids. Trimming took 5 bases from V and 3 from J; bases not matched to a gene: 2. CDR1 and CDR2 from the germline V gene are LNHDA and SQIVND (reference sequence). The CDR3 DNA reads TGTGCCAGTAGTGAGCGGGAGGACTACGAGCAGTACTTC. Amino acids: CASSEREDYEQYF. Combining the CDR3 with reference TRBV19 and TRBJ2-7 gives the whole variable domain DGGITQSPKYLFRKEGQNVTLSCEQNLNHDAMYWYRQDPGQGLRLIYYSQIVNDFQKGDIAEGYSVSREKKESFPLTVTSAQKNPTAFYLCASSEREDYEQYFGPGTRLTVT.

The CDR3 here is CASSSSGYQETQYF. CDR3 coding DNA: TGTGCCAGCAGCTCGTCAGGATACCAAGAGACCCAGTACTTC. The chain recombines TRBV5-5 with TRBJ2-5; no clear D gene. Per the germline V gene, CDR1 is SGHKS and CDR2 is YYEKEE (reference sequence). This CDR3 spans 14 amino acids. V lost 3 bases and J lost 0, with 9 bases in between.

As to this clone: One end of the junction varies from germline; a read error may be responsible. The rearrangement links TRBV7-7 to TRBJ2-5; D is ambiguous. The CDR3 has 15 residues. CDR1 and CDR2 from the germline V gene are SSHAT and FNYEAQ (reference sequence). The CDR3 reads CASSLAGSPEETQYF. The DNA of the CDR3 is TGTGCTAGCAGCTTAGCAGGTTCTCCGGAAGAGACCCAGTACTTC.

V is TRBV18 and J is TRBJ1-5, with a weak D call TRBD1 (6 bases). The V end was cut by 0 bases, the J end by 2 bases, with 11 bases between. This CDR3 spans 16 amino acids. CDR1 is KGHSH, CDR2 LQKENI, per germline. Written as DNA, the CDR3 is TGTGCCAGCTCACCACCGAACAGGGACGGCAATCAGCCCCAGCATTTT. Its protein product is CASSPPNRDGNQPQHF.

The CDR3 bases are TGTGCCTGGAAGGACGGCTACGAGCAGTACTTC. It encodes CAWKDGYEQYF. The gene calls are TRBV30 and TRBJ2-7; D call uncertain. The V gene's germline CDR1 is GTSNPN and CDR2 SVGIG (reference sequence). V dropped 4 bases and J dropped 3 bases, with 7 bases sitting between them. This CDR3 has 11 residues.

This rearrangement joins TRBV30 to TRBJ2-5; weak D call: TRBD1 (6 bases). TRBJ2-7 matches the DNA end more closely, so the J call is doubtful. Germline values: CDR1 GTSNPN, CDR2 SVGIG (reference sequence). This CDR3 spans 14 amino acids. DNA for the CDR3: TGTGCCTACAACAGGGAATTCAGCTCCTACGAGCAGTACTTC. Amino acid sequence: CAYNREFSSYEQYF.

The chain couples TRBV2 to TRBJ2-2; TRBD2 agrees at 13 bases. The germline gives CDR1 SNHLY, CDR2 FYNNEI. Trimming cost V 7 bases and J 2 bases; bases outside gene matches: 7. The CDR3 totals 17 residues. CDR3 sequence (DNA): TGTGCCAGCACCACCGGACTAGCGGGAGCCAACACCGGGGAGCTGTTTTTT. As protein: CASTTGLAGANTGELFF. Based on the CDR3 plus reference TRBV2 and TRBJ2-2, the full variable domain is EPEVTQTPSHQVTQMGQEVILRCVPISNHLYFYWYRQILGQKVEFLVSFYNNEISEKSEIFDDQFSVERPDGSNFTLKIRSTKLEDSAMYFCASTTGLAGANTGELFFGEGSRLTVL.

The chain uses TRBV7-8 and TRBJ2-1; TRBD1 might be the D (6 bases). The germline V and J ends were trimmed by 6 bases and 5 bases, with 14 bases remaining between them. Germline lookup yields CDR1 SGHVS and CDR2 FQNEAQ. This CDR3 contains 14 residues. In nucleotides, the CDR3 is TGTGCCAGCAGTTGGAGGACAGACGACAATGAGCAGTTCTTC. It codes for CASSWRTDDNEQFF.